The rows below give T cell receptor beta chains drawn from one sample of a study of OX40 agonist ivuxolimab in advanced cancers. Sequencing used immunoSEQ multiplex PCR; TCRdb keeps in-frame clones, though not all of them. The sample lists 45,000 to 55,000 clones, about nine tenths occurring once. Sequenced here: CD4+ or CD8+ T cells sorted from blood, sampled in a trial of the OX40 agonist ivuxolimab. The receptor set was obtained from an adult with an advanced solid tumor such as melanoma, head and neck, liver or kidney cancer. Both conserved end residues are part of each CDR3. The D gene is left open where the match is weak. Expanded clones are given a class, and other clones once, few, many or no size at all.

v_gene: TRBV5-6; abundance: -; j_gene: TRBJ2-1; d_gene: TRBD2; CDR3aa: CASSHRTSGSFNEQFF; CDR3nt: TGTGCCAGCAGCCATCGGACTAGCGGGAGTTTCAATGAGCAGTTCTTC
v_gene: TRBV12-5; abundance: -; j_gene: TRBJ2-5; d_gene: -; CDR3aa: CASGLVHRVTDTERREDQETQYF; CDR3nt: TGTGCTAGTGGTTTGGTGCACAGGGTTACCGATACGGAGCGGAGAGAGGACCAAGAGACCCAGTACTTC
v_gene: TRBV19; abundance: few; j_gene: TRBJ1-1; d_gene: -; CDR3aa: CASNWSPQGMNTEAFF; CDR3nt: TGTGCCAGTAACTGGAGCCCACAGGGTATGAACACTGAAGCTTTCTTT
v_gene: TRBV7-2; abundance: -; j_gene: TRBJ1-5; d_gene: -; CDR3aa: CASSLRTANQPQHF; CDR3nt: TGTGCCAGCAGCCTCCGGACAGCTAATCAGCCCCAGCATTTT
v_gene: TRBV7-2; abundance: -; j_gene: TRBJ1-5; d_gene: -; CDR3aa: CASSLDGGGQPQHF; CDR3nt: TGTGCCAGCAGCTTAGATGGGGGTGGACAGCCCCAGCATTTT
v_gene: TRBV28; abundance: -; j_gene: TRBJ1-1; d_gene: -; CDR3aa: CASSFEAGSTNTEAFF; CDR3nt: TGTGCCAGCAGTTTCGAGGCCGGCTCAACGAACACTGAAGCTTTCTTT
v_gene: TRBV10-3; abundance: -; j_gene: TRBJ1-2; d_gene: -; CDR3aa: CAIGDSGTTYGYTF; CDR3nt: TGTGCCATCGGAGACTCCGGGACAACCTATGGCTACACCTTC
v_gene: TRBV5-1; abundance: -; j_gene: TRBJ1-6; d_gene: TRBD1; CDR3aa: CASSLDSRGLGSPLHF; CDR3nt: TGCGCCAGCAGCTTGGACTCCAGGGGGCTGGGTTCACCCCTCCACTTT
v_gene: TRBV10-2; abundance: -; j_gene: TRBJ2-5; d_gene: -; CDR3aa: CASRAQGQETQYF; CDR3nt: TGCGCCAGCAGAGCTCAGGGGCAAGAGACCCAGTACTTC
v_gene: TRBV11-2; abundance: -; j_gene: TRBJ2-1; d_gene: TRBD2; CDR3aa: CASSHRTSGYNEQFF; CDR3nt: TGTGCCAGCAGCCATAGGACTAGCGGTTACAATGAGCAGTTCTTC
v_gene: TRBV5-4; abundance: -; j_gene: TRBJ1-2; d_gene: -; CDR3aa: CASSLDRANYGYTF; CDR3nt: TGTGCCAGCAGCTTGGACAGGGCTAACTATGGCTACACCTTC
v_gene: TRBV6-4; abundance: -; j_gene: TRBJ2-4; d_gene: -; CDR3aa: CASKGSRVLAKNIQYF; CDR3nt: TGTGCCAGCAAGGGAAGCAGGGTACTAGCCAAAAACATTCAGTACTTC
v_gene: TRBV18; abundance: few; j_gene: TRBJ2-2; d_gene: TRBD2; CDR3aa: CASSPISGMNTGELFF; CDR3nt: TGTGCCAGCTCACCAATTAGCGGGATGAACACCGGGGAGCTGTTTTTT
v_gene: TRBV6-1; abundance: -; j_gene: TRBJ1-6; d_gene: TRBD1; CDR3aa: CASTTGTGVSPLHF; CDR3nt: TGTGCCAGCACAACGGGGACAGGGGTTTCACCCCTCCACTTT
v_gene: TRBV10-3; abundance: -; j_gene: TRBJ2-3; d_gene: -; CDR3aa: CAISQRGDGTDTQYF; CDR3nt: TGTGCCATCAGTCAAAGAGGGGATGGCACAGATACGCAGTATTTT
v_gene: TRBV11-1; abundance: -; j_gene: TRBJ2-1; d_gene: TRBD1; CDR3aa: CASSQGQGAYNEQFF; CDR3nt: TGTGCCAGCAGCCAAGGACAGGGGGCCTACAATGAGCAGTTCTTC
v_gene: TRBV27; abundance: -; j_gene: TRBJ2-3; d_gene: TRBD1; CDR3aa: CASGNRGTDTQYF; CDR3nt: TGTGCCAGCGGGAACAGGGGGACAGATACGCAGTATTTT
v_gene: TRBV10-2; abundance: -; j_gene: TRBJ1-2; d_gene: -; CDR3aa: CASSATPGGDYGYTF; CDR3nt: TGCGCCAGCAGTGCCACTCCCGGAGGGGACTATGGCTACACCTTC
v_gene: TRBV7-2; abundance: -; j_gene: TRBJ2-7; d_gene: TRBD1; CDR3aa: CASSLHQGASYEQYF; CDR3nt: TGTGCCAGCAGCTTACACCAGGGGGCGTCCTACGAGCAGTACTTC
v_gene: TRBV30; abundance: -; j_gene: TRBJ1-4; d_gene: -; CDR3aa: CAGAARTGNEKLFF; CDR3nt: TGTGCCGGGGCAGCCAGGACCGGCAATGAAAAACTGTTTTTT
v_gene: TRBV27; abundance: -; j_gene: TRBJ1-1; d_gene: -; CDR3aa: CASSFGADTEAFF; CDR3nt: TGTGCCAGCAGTTTCGGGGCGGACACTGAAGCTTTCTTT
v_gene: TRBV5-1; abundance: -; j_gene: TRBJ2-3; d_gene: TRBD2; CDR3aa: CASSSGGVGTDTQYF; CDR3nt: TGCGCCAGCAGTTCGGGAGGAGTGGGGACAGATACGCAGTATTTT
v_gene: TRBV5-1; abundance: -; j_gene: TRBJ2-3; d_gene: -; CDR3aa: CASSLEKETDTQYF; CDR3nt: TGCGCCAGCAGCCTTGAAAAGGAAACAGATACGCAGTATTTT
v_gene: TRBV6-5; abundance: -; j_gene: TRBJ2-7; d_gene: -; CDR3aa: CASSEGRSYEQYF; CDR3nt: TGTGCCAGCAGTGAAGGACGGTCCTACGAGCAGTACTTC
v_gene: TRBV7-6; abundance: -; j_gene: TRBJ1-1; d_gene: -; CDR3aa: CASSPLPSTEAFF; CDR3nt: TGTGCCAGCAGCCCCCTGCCAAGCACTGAAGCTTTCTTT
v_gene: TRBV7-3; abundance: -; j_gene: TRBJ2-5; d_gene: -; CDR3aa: CASSLNGARETQYF; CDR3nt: TGTGCCAGCAGCTTAAACGGGGCGCGAGAGACCCAGTACTTC
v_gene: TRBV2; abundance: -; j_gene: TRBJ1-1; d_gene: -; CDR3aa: CASTKEAGGSTEAFF; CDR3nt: TGTGCCAGCACTAAGGAGGCGGGGGGGAGTACTGAAGCTTTCTTT
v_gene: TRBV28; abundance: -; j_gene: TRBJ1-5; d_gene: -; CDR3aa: CASSWIPGSDQPQHF; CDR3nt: TGTGCCAGCAGTTGGATACCAGGGTCGGATCAGCCCCAGCATTTT
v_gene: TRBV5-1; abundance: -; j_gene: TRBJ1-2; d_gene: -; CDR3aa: CASSLARVDGYTF; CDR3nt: TGCGCCAGCAGCTTGGCCCGAGTGGATGGCTACACCTTC
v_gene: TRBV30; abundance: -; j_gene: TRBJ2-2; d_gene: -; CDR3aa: CAWSVLGINTGELFF; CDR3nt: TGTGCCTGGAGTGTTCTGGGAATAAACACCGGGGAGCTGTTTTTT
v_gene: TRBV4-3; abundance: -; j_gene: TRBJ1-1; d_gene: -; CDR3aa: CASSQVMNTEAFF; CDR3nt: TGCGCCAGCAGCCAAGTAATGAACACTGAAGCTTTCTTT
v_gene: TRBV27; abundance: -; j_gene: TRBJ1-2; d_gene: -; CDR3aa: CASSTRIDRAYGYTF; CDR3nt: TGTGCCAGCAGCACGAGGATCGACAGAGCCTATGGCTACACCTTC
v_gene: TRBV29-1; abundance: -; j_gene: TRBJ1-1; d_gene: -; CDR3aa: CSVKVRLGNTEAFF; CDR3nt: TGCAGCGTTAAAGTTCGATTGGGGAACACTGAAGCTTTCTTT
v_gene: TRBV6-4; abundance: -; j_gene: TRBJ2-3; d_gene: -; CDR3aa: CASSIGVSDTQYF; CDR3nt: TGTGCCAGCAGCATCGGGGTCTCAGATACGCAGTATTTT
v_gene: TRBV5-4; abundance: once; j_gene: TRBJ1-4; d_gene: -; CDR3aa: CASSLGGDNEKLFF; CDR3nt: TGTGCCAGCAGCTTGGGAGGGGATAATGAAAAACTGTTTTTT
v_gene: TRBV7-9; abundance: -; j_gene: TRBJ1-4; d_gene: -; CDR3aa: CASSLDGNSNEKLFF; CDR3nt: TGTGCCAGCAGCTTAGATGGCAACAGTAATGAAAAACTGTTTTTT
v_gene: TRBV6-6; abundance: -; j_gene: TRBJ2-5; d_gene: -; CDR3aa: CATSAPGPQETQYF; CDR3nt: TGTGCCACCTCCGCGCCGGGGCCACAAGAGACCCAGTACTTC
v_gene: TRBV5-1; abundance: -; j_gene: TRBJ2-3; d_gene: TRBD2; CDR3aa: CASSERISGVPDTQYF; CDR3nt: TGCGCCAGCAGCGAACGGATTAGCGGGGTCCCAGATACGCAGTATTTT
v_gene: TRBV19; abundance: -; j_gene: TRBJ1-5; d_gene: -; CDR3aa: CASSIAPNQPQHF; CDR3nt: TGTGCCAGTAGTATAGCCCCCAATCAGCCCCAGCATTTT
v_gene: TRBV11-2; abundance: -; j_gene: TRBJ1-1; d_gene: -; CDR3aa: CASSFRESTEAFF; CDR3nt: TGTGCCAGCAGCTTCCGGGAGAGCACTGAAGCTTTCTTT
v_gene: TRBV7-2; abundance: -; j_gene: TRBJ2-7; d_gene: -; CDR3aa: CASSPKGMRTYEQYF; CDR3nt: TGTGCCAGCAGCCCAAAAGGGATGAGGACCTACGAGCAGTACTTC